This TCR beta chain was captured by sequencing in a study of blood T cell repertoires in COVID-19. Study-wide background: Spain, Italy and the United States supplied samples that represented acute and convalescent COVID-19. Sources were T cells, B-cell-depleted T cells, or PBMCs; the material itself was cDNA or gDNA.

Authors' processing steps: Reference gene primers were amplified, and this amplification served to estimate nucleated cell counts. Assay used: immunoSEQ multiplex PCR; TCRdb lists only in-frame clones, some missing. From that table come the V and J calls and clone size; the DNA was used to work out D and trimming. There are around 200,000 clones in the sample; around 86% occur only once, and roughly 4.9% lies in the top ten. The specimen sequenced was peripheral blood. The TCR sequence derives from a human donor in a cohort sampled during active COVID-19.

This chain's CDR3 is CASRGLAAYTGELFF. Here the CDR3 DNA reads TGTGCCAGTAGGGGACTAGCGGCTTACACCGGGGAGCTGTTTTTT. This chain uses TRBV27 with TRBJ2-2; TRBD2 matches 11 bases. The CDR3 runs to 15 residues. The V gene end was trimmed by 9 bases and the J gene end by 3 bases; junction bases not matched to a gene: 6. Germline values: CDR1 MNHEY, CDR2 SMNVEV (reference sequence).